Listed below are T cell receptor beta chains from one sample, sequenced in a study of blood T cell repertoires in COVID-19. Measured with immunoSEQ multiplex PCR; TCRdb has only the in-frame clones, and not every one. Seen here are some 40,000 clones, 70% to 90% observed once, and the top ten hold approximately 5.4%. Sequenced material: peripheral blood. The receptors here all came from a man in his forties or fifties with active COVID-19. Each CDR3 is given with its conserved first and last residue. A D gene is named only where the DNA matches it firmly. The size field is filled for only some rows; it gives once, few, many or a size class.

d_call	clone_size	v_call	j_call	cdr3_aa	cdr3_nt
TRBD1	.	TRBV5-6	TRBJ1-5	CASSRTGGEPQHF	TGTGCCAGCAGCCGCACAGGGGGTGAGCCCCAGCATTTT
.	.	TRBV7-2	TRBJ2-3	CAGGQGGTDTQYF	TGTGCCGGAGGACAGGGAGGGACAGATACGCAGTATTTT
TRBD2	.	TRBV3-1/TRBV3-2	TRBJ2-1	CASSQDSRLAGFNEQFF	TGTGCCAGCAGCCAAGATTCGCGGCTAGCGGGGTTCAATGAGCAGTTCTTC
TRBD2	.	TRBV29-1	TRBJ2-1	CSVGTSNEQFF	TGCAGCGTAGGGACTAGCAATGAGCAGTTCTTC
.	.	TRBV11-2	TRBJ2-7	CASSLRREVGDYEQYF	TGTGCCAGCAGTCTGCGCAGGGAAGTGGGCGACTACGAGCAGTACTTC
.	.	TRBV24-1	TRBJ2-5	CATSDYTRNGETQYF	TGTGCCACCAGTGATTATACCAGGAATGGAGAGACCCAGTACTTC
TRBD2	.	TRBV28	TRBJ2-5	CACHLAGVETQYF	TGTGCCTGCCATCTTGCGGGAGTGGAGACCCAGTACTTC
.	.	TRBV19	TRBJ1-5	CASSPDGGEFQPQHF	TGTGCCAGTAGTCCCGACGGCGGAGAGTTTCAGCCCCAGCATTTT
.	.	TRBV6-1	TRBJ2-7	CASSEAGGVGYEQYF	TGTGCCAGCAGTGAAGCGGGAGGCGTCGGCTACGAGCAGTACTTC
TRBD1	.	TRBV19	TRBJ1-1	CASSNQGAKTEAFF	TGTGCCAGTTCGAATCAGGGGGCGAAAACTGAAGCTTTCTTT
TRBD2	.	TRBV3-1/TRBV3-2	TRBJ2-2	CASSPRTSGNTGELFF	TGTGCCAGCAGCCCCCGGACTAGCGGTAACACCGGGGAGCTGTTTTTT
TRBD2	.	TRBV2	TRBJ2-3	CASSIWGGGDTDTQYF	TGTGCCAGCAGTATATGGGGGGGAGGGGACACAGATACGCAGTATTTT
TRBD2	.	TRBV3-1/TRBV3-2	TRBJ2-7	CASSLAGGPSYEQYF	TGTGCCAGCAGCCTGGCGGGAGGGCCCTCCTACGAGCAGTACTTC
TRBD2	.	TRBV2	TRBJ2-1	CASSRLAGYNEQFF	TGTGCCAGCAGCCGACTAGCGGGCTACAATGAGCAGTTCTTC
TRBD2	.	TRBV3-1/TRBV3-2	TRBJ2-7	CASSQDWEGSYEQYF	TGTGCCAGCAGCCAAGATTGGGAGGGCTCCTACGAGCAGTACTTC
.	.	TRBV9	TRBJ1-2	CASSVGLESTVNYGYTF	TGTGCCAGCAGCGTGGGTTTAGAGTCGACTGTTAACTATGGCTACACCTTC
.	.	TRBV6-5	TRBJ1-5	CASSNSDGGPQHF	TGTGCCAGCAGTAACTCAGACGGGGGGCCCCAGCATTTT
.	.	TRBV6-5	TRBJ2-1	CASSSEAPSYNEQFF	TGTGCCAGCAGTTCGGAAGCGCCATCCTACAATGAGCAGTTCTTC
TRBD1	.	TRBV5-1	TRBJ2-3	CASSLGQAATDTQYF	TGCGCCAGCAGCCTCGGACAGGCGGCCACAGATACGCAGTATTTT
.	once	TRBV7-9	TRBJ2-4	CASSLDLQGEYF	TGTGCCAGCAGCTTAGATCTACAGGGAGAGTACTTC
TRBD2	.	TRBV18	TRBJ2-5	CASSPQLAGATHQETQYF	TGTGCCAGCTCACCTCAACTAGCGGGGGCAACCCACCAAGAGACCCAGTACTTC
.	.	TRBV7-9	TRBJ2-6	CASSLYSSGANVLTF	TGTGCCAGCAGCTTATACAGCTCTGGGGCCAACGTCCTGACTTTC
TRBD1	.	TRBV7-9	TRBJ2-1	CASSRGQGPYNEQFF	TGTGCCAGCAGCCGAGGACAGGGTCCCTACAATGAGCAGTTCTTC
.	.	TRBV19	TRBJ1-2	CASSIRQATNYGYTF	TGTGCCAGTAGTATCCGACAGGCGACAAACTATGGCTACACCTTC
TRBD1	.	TRBV10-3	TRBJ1-2	CAINKGQNYGYTF	TGTGCCATCAACAAGGGACAGAACTATGGCTACACCTTC
.	.	TRBV27	TRBJ1-4	CASSLSSGTRGFGKLFF	TGTGCCAGCAGTCTATCCTCCGGGACAAGGGGCTTTGGGAAACTGTTTTTT
.	.	TRBV2	TRBJ2-7	CASSPLDEQYF	TGTGCCAGCAGCCCCCTTGACGAGCAGTACTTC